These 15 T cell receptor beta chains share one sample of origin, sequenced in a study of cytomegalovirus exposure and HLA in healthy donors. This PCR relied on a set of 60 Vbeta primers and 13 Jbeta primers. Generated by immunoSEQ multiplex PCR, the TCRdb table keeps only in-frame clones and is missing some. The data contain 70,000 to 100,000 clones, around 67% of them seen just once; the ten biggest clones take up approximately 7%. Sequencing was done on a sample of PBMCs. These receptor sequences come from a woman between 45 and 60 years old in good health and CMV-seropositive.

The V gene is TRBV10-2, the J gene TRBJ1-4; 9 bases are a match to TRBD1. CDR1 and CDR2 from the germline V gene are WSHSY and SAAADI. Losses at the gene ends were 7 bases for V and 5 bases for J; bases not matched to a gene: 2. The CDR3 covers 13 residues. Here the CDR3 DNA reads TGCGCCAGCACGGGACAGGGCAATGAAAAACTGTTTTTT. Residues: CASTGQGNEKLFF.

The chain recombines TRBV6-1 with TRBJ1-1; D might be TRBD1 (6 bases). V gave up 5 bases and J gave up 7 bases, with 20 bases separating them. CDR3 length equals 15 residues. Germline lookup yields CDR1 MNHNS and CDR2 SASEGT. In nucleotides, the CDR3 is TGTGCCAGCAGTCGAAATTTGGACAGTGGCGGTGAAGCTTTCTTT. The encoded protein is CASSRNLDSGGEAFF.

In nucleotides, the CDR3 is TGCAGCGTTCGAGGGGGACGGACGAATGAGCAGTTCTTC. Translating it yields CSVRGGRTNEQFF. The gene calls are TRBV29-1 and TRBJ2-1; TRBD1 might be the D (6 bases). The germline CDR1 and CDR2 sequences are SQVTM and ANQGSEA. This CDR3 is 13 amino acids long. The V end lost 5 bases, the J end lost 7 bases, and 15 bases lay between the germline ends.

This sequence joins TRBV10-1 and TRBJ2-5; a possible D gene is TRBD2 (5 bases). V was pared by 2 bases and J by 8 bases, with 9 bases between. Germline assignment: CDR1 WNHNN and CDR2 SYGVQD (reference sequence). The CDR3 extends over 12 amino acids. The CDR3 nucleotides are TGCGCCAGCAGTGAGCGACGGGGAACCCAGTACTTC. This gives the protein CASSERRGTQYF.

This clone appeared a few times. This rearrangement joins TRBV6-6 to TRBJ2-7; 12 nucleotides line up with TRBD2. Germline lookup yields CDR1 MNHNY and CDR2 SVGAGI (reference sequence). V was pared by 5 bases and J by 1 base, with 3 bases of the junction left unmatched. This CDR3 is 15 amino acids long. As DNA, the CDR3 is TGTGCCAGCAGTACCGGACTAGCGGGGTCCTACGAGCAGTACTTC. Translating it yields CASSTGLAGSYEQYF.

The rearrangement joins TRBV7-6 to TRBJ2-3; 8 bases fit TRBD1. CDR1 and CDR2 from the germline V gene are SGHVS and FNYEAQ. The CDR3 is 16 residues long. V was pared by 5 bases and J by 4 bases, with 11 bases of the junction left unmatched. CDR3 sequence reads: CASSKNRGSVADTQYF. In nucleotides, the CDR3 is TGTGCCAGCAGCAAAAACAGGGGGTCGGTCGCAGATACGCAGTATTTT.

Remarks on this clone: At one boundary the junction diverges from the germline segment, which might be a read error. The DNA of the CDR3 is TGTGGCAGCAGCGTTTCAGGGATGAACAATGAGCAGTTCTTC. Amino acid sequence: CGSSVSGMNNEQFF. The V and J genes are TRBV9 and TRBJ2-1, with D possibly TRBD1 on 5 matching bases. The CDR3 is 14 amino acids. The germline V gene encodes CDR1 SGDLS and CDR2 YYNGEE.

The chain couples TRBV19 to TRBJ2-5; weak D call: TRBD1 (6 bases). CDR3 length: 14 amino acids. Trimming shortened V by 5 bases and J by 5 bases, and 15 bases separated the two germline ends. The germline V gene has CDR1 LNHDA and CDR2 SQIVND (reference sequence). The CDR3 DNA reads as TGTGCCAGTAGTGAATACAGGGTCCCGGAGACCCAGTACTTC. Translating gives CASSEYRVPETQYF.

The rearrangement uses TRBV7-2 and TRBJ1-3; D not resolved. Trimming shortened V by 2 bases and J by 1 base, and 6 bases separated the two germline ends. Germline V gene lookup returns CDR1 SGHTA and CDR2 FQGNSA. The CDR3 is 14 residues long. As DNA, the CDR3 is TGTGCCAGCAGCTTATGGAGATCTGGAAACACCATATATTTT. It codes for CASSLWRSGNTIYF.

DNA for the CDR3: TGTGCCAGCAGCGCTGTCGGGGGGTCGGAGACCCAGTACTTC. Its translation is CASSAVGGSETQYF. This chain links TRBV5-5 with TRBJ2-5; 7 bases are a match to TRBD2. Germline assignment: CDR1 SGHKS and CDR2 YYEKEE (reference sequence). There are 14 residues in the CDR3. Losses at the gene ends were 4 bases for V and 5 bases for J; bases not matched to a gene: 8.

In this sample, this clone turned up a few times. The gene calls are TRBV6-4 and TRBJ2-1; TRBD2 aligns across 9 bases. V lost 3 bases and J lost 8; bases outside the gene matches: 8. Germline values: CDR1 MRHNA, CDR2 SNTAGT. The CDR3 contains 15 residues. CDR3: CASSEWRGGRHEQFF. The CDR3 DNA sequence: TGTGCCAGCAGTGAATGGCGGGGGGGCAGGCATGAGCAGTTCTTC.

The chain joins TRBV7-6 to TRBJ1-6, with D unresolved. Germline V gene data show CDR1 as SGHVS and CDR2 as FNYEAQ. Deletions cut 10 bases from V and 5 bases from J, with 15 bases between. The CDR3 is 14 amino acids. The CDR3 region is CATGAGGHNSPLHF. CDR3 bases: TGTGCCACAGGAGCAGGCGGGCATAATTCACCCCTCCACTTT. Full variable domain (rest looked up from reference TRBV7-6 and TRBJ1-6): GAGVSQSPRYKVTKRGQDVALRCDPISGHVSLYWYRQALGQGPEFLTYFNYEAQQDKSGLPNDRFSAERPEGSISTLTIQRTEQRDSAMYRCATGAGGHNSPLHFGNGTRLTVT.

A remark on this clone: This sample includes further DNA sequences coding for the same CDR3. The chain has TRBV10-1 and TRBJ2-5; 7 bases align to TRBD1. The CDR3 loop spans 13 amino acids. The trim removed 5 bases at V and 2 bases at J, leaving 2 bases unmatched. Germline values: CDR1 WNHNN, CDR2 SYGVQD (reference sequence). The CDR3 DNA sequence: TGCGCCAGCAGTACGGACAGGCAAGAGACCCAGTACTTC. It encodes CASSTDRQETQYF.

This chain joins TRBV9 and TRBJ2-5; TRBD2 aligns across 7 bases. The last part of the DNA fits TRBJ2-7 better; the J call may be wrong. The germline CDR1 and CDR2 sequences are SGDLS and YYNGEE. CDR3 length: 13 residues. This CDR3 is CASSLAENYEQYF. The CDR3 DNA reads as TGTGCCAGCAGTCTAGCGGAGAACTACGAGCAGTACTTC.

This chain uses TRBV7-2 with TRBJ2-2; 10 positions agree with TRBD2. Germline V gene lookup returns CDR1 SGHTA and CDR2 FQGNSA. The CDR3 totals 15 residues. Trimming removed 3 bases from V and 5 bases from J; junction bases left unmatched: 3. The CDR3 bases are TGTGCCAGCAGCTTCCTAGCGGGGGTAACCGGGGAGCTGTTTTTT. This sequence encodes CASSFLAGVTGELFF.